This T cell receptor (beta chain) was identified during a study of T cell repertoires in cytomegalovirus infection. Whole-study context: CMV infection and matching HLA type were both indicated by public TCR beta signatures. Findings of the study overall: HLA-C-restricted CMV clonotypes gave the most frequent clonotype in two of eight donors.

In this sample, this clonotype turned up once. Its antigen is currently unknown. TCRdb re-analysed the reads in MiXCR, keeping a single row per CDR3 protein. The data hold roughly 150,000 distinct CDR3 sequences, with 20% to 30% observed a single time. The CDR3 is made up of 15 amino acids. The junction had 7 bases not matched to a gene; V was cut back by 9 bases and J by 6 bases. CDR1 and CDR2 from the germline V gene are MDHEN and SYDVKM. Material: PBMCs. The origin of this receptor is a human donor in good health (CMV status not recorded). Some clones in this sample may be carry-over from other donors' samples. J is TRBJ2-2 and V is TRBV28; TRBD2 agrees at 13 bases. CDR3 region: CARLRGLAGSGELFF. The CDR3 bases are TGTGCCAGATTAAGGGGACTAGCGGGGTCCGGGGAGCTGTTTTTT.